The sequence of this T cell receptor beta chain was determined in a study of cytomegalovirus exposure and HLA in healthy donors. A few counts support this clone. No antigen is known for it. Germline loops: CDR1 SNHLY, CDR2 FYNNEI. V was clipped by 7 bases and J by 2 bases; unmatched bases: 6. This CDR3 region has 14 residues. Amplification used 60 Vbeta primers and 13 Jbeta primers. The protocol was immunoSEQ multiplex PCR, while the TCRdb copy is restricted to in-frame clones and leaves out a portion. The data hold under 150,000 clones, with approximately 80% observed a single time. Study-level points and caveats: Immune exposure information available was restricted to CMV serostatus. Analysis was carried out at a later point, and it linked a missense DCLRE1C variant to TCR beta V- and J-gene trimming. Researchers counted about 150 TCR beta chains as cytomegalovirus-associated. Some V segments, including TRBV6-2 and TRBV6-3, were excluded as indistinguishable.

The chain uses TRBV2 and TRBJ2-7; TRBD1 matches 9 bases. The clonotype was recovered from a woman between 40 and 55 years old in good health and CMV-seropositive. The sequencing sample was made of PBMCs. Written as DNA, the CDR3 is TGTGCCAGCATCCGGACAGGGGAGGCCTACGAGCAGTACTTC. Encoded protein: CASIRTGEAYEQYF. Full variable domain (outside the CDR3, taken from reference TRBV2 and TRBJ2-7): EPEVTQTPSHQVTQMGQEVILRCVPISNHLYFYWYRQILGQKVEFLVSFYNNEISEKSEIFDDQFSVERPDGSNFTLKIRSTKLEDSAMYFCASIRTGEAYEQYFGPGTRLTVT.